The entry below gives a single T cell receptor (beta chain) sequence along with its context. Antigen: not known. CDR1 SNHLY and CDR2 FYNNEI come from the germline V gene. Germline trimming cut 5 bases from V and 5 bases from J; bases unmatched to any gene: 5. The CDR3 has 15 residues. This entry comes from a study of beta chain features in type 1 diabetes. Overall study context: Sorted cells numbering roughly 98,000,000 were examined across all samples. Study observations and caveats: Comparison showed that naive, central memory and Treg TCRB repertoires appeared more similar among patients than among healthy donors. For patients and controls alike, PCR might favor shorter templates to the same degree. All four CD4+ subsets from Type 1 diabetes patients carried moderately but significantly shorter TCRB CDR3s.

TCRB transcripts that were expressed got sequenced, as all of the isolated RNA had been reverse transcribed. Deep immunoSEQ sequencing covered naive, central memory and regulatory T cell samples. The method was immunoSEQ multiplex PCR; TCRdb's version includes in-frame clones alone and lacks a portion of them. The sample holds 250,000 to 300,000 clones; 13% to 15% are singletons and the top ten take about 0.015%. The origin of this receptor is a man aged 30 to 45 with type 1 diabetes. This chain connects TRBV2 to TRBJ2-2; 10 bases map to TRBD2. The sample taken for sequencing was naive CD4+ T cells from blood. The CDR3 reads CASSPSGRATGELFF. The CDR3 nucleotides read TGTGCCAGCAGTCCTAGCGGGAGAGCGACCGGGGAGCTGTTTTTT.